This TCR beta chain was found in a study of cytomegalovirus exposure and HLA in healthy donors. Study at large: Later analysis reported that the approximately 110 validation repertoires shared the platform of the 650 to 700 first-cohort repertoires.

The CDR3 length is 19 residues. With V trimmed by 0 bases and J by 5 bases, 14 bases remained unmatched. Germline lookup yields CDR1 SGDLS and CDR2 YYNGEE. Profiled with immunoSEQ multiplex PCR; TCRdb holds only in-frame clones, not every one. In the table there are under 85,000 clones, about 93% of which are singletons. Notes on this clone: The antigen is undetermined.

Regarding the study as a whole: It was reportedly the case that the classifier diagnosed cytomegalovirus status with high specificity and sensitivity. Most observed TCR sequences were rare, whereas some public TCRs were detected in many donors.

The sequencing sample was made of PBMCs. V usage is TRBV9 and J usage is TRBJ2-2, with 9 bases lining up with TRBD1. The TCR comes from a woman between 18 and 29 years old in good health and CMV-seronegative. CDR3 amino acids: CASSVAPGTGTLRTGELFF. The CDR3 nucleotides are TGTGCCAGCAGCGTAGCCCCAGGGACAGGGACTTTAAGGACCGGGGAGCTGTTTTTT.